The clone carrying this T cell receptor (beta chain) was detected only once. The junction does not match germline at one end; this may be a read error. The CDR3 has 14 amino acids. Germline CDR1 reads MNHEY; CDR2 reads SMNVEV (reference sequence). The source of the sample is a study of T cells in tuberculosis. Study-wide context: The T cells targeted glucose monomycolate, a mycobacterial lipid, via CD1B. Study results and limitations: T cells binding CD1B-GMM tetramer weakly possibly escaped the sort.

Sorting used thawed, overnight-rested PBMC stained with anti-CD3, a viability dye and GMM-loaded CD1B tetramer. CD1B tetramers were loaded with Rhodococcus equi-derived C32 glucose monomycolate. Each donor contributed roughly 96,000 sorted tetramer-negative cells. TCR-alpha and TCR-beta chains were sequenced unpaired. Profiling relied on immunoSEQ multiplex PCR, and the TCRdb table lists in-frame clones only, not all of them. The sample has approximately 59,000 clones, 88% seen once. This TCR was sampled from an adult woman with latent tuberculosis. Source material: CD1b-GMM tetramer-negative cells sorted from PBMCs. The V and J genes are TRBV27 and TRBJ1-6, with D unclear. The CDR3 nucleotides read TGTGCCAGCAGTTTAGCCGTCTATAATTCCCCCCTCCACTTT. Its translation is CASSLAVYNSPLHF.